One sample yielded the 14 T cell receptor beta chains listed below, sequenced in a study of blood T cell repertoires in COVID-19. Sequencing used immunoSEQ multiplex PCR; TCRdb keeps in-frame clones, though not all of them. The sample carries 150,000 or so clones, around 87% recorded once. Material for sequencing was peripheral blood. These receptors all come from a man in his sixties with COVID-19, enrolled during active disease.

The chain is built from TRBV5-4 and TRBJ1-6, with TRBD1 matching over 8 bases. Germline lookup yields CDR1 SGHNT and CDR2 YYREEE (reference sequence). The CDR3 totals 16 residues. The V gene end was trimmed by 4 bases and the J gene end by 3 bases; junction bases not matched to a gene: 6. The CDR3 protein is CASSPGQGGYNSPLHF. The CDR3 nucleotides read TGTGCCAGCAGCCCAGGACAGGGCGGCTATAATTCACCCCTCCACTTT.

The CDR3 DNA reads as TGTGCCATCGGGGGAGGGGGGCGCCAAGAAAAACTGTTTTTT. Translated: CAIGGGGRQEKLFF. The rearrangement uses TRBV10-3 and TRBJ1-4; tentatively, D is TRBD1 (6 bases). This CDR3 contains 14 residues. V was shortened by 8 bases and J by 8 bases, with 18 bases between the two germline ends. The germline CDR1 and CDR2 sequences are ENHRY and SYGVKD.

This chain joins TRBV2 and TRBJ1-5; 7 nucleotides agree with TRBD1. Trimming removed 3 bases from V and 6 bases from J; junction bases left unmatched: 5. The CDR3 spans 14 residues. Germline lookup yields CDR1 SNHLY and CDR2 FYNNEI. The CDR3 DNA follows: TGTGCCAGCAGTGACACAGGGGACAGTCAGCCCCAGCATTTT. It yields the protein CASSDTGDSQPQHF.

J is TRBJ2-1 and V is TRBV18; 8 bases fit TRBD1. After removal of 4 bases from V and 7 bases from J, the junction contained 12 bases not matched to a gene. The CDR3 totals 16 residues. The germline V gene encodes CDR1 KGHSH and CDR2 LQKENI. CDR3 coding DNA: TGTGCCAGCTCACGTTCTGCAGGACAGGGATATAATGAGCAGTTCTTC. Protein: CASSRSAGQGYNEQFF.

The chain couples TRBV7-9 to TRBJ2-3, with 8 bases aligning to TRBD1. Germline V CDR1 and CDR2: SEHNR, FQNEAQ (reference sequence). The CDR3 contains 14 residues. The V gene end was trimmed by 5 bases and the J gene end by 3 bases; junction bases not matched to a gene: 4. The CDR3 DNA is TGTGCCAGCAGCCCCAGGACAGGGACAGATACGCAGTATTTT. Translated, it gives CASSPRTGTDTQYF.

The gene calls are TRBV5-1 and TRBJ2-6; 9 bases match TRBD1. The CDR3 covers 17 residues. Losses at the gene ends were 5 bases for V and 4 bases for J; bases not matched to a gene: 10. CDR1 and CDR2 from the germline V gene are SGHRS and YFSETQ. The CDR3 bases are TGCGCCAGCAGTTCTCCCGGACAGGGGCCCGGGGCCAACGTCCTGACTTTC. This codes for CASSSPGQGPGANVLTF.

The J gene is TRBJ1-1, the V gene TRBV24-1; weak D call: TRBD1 (6 bases). Trimming removed 4 bases at V and 11 bases at J, with 10 bases between. Germline V gene sequence: CDR1 KGHDR, CDR2 SFDVKD. The CDR3 consists of 11 residues. CDR3 nucleotide sequence: TGTGCCACCAGTGACCAGGGGTGGGCTTTCTTT. The encoded protein is CATSDQGWAFF.

V usage is TRBV30 and J usage is TRBJ2-5, with 14 positions matching TRBD2. J lost 5 bases, V lost 0 bases, and 8 bases had no gene match. Germline V gene sequence: CDR1 GTSNPN, CDR2 SVGIG (reference sequence). The CDR3 consists of 17 residues. In nucleotides, the CDR3 is TGTGCCTGGAGTGTGCCCAGACTAGCGGGAGGGGTGGAGACCCAGTACTTC. Its translation is CAWSVPRLAGGVETQYF.

This chain links TRBV10-3 with TRBJ2-7; 11 nucleotides agree with TRBD2. Unmatched junction bases numbered 4, after V lost 8 bases and J lost 1 base. The germline CDR1 and CDR2 sequences are ENHRY and SYGVKD. The CDR3 totals 14 residues. This chain's CDR3 is CAIGTSGSSYEQYF. The CDR3 DNA reads as TGTGCCATCGGGACTAGCGGCTCTTCCTACGAGCAGTACTTC.

The chain recombines TRBV7-2 with TRBJ1-1; perhaps TRBD1 as D (5 bases). V was cut by 1 base and J by 1 base, with 10 bases left in between. There are 15 residues in the CDR3. Looked up from germline, CDR1 is SGHTA and CDR2 is FQGNSA. The CDR3 DNA follows: TGTGCCAGCAGCTTAGGGGGCCAACAGAACACTGAAGCTTTCTTT. Translating gives CASSLGGQQNTEAFF. The entire variable domain, with the rest obtained from reference TRBV7-2 and TRBJ1-1, is as follows: GAGVSQSPSNKVTEKGKDVELRCDPISGHTALYWYRQSLGQGLEFLIYFQGNSAPDKSGLPSDRFSAERTGGSVSTLTIQRTQQEDSAVYLCASSLGGQQNTEAFFGQGTRLTVV.

The chain has TRBV5-6 and TRBJ2-7, with 9 bases fitting TRBD1. The CDR3 covers 13 residues. Per germline, CDR1 SGHDT and CDR2 YYEEEE. V was clipped by 4 bases and J by 6 bases; unmatched bases: 5. In DNA form, the CDR3 reads TGTGCCAGCAGCACCGGGACAGGGACCGAGCAGTACTTC. It is translated as CASSTGTGTEQYF.

This clone was found once. This chain joins TRBV5-5 and TRBJ2-5; 12 bases map to TRBD2. Germline CDR1 is SGHKS and CDR2 is YYEKEE (reference sequence). This CDR3 spans 16 amino acids. Unmatched junction bases numbered 8, after V lost 4 bases and J lost 4 bases. In DNA form, the CDR3 reads TGTGCCAGCAGCCCGATTACTAGCGGGGGGAGAGAGACCCAGTACTTC. It is translated as CASSPITSGGRETQYF.

This rearrangement joins TRBV6-1 to TRBJ2-7; 9 bases are shared with TRBD2. Germline V gene sequence: CDR1 MNHNS, CDR2 SASEGT. CDR3 length: 16 amino acids. V lost 1 base, J lost 2 bases, and 6 bases stayed unmatched. This CDR3 is CASSEGGAGGPYEQYF. CDR3 DNA sequence: TGTGCCAGCAGTGAAGGGGGAGCGGGAGGCCCCTACGAGCAGTACTTC.

The rearrangement uses TRBV5-5 and TRBJ1-2; 10 positions match TRBD1. Germline lookup yields CDR1 SGHKS and CDR2 YYEKEE (reference sequence). The CDR3 totals 15 residues. Trimming cost V 5 bases and J 4 bases; bases outside gene matches: 8. Written as DNA, the CDR3 is TGTGCCAGCAGTTCTCCGGGACAGGGGACCTATGGCTACACCTTC. It encodes CASSSPGQGTYGYTF. The whole variable domain, remainder taken from reference TRBV5-5 and TRBJ1-2, is DAGVTQSPTHLIKTRGQQVTLRCSPISGHKSVSWYQQVLGQGPQFIFQYYEKEERGRGNFPDRFSARQFPNYSSELNVNALLLGDSALYLCASSSPGQGTYGYTFGSGTRLTVV.